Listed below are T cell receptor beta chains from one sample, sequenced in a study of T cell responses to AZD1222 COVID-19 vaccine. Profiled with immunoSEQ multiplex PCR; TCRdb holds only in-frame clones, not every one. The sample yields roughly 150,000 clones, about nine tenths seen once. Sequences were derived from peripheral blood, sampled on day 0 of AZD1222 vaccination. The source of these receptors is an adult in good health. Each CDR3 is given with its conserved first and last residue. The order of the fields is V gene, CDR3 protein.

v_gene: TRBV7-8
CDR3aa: CASSLLGTTNTEAFF

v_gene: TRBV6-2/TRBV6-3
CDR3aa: CASSFSDRSPDEQYF

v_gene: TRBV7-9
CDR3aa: CASSPSGSEETQYF

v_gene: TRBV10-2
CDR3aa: CASNRQLADFYEQYF

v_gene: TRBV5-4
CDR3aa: CASSHRLAGAETQYF

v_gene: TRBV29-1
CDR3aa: CSGTDRGGYTF

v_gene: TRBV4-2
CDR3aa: CASSQDRVGGSSTGGGEQFF

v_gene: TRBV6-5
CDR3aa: CASSYLAGTNTGELFF

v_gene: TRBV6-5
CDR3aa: CASSPPPGGSAQHF

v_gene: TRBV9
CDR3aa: CASSVAGVNTGELFF

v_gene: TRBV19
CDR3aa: CASRIEGAKAFF

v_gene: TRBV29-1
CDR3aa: CSADRAGSSNQPQHF

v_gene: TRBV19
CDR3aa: CASREAGYEQYF

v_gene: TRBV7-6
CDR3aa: CASSVGTGNQPQHF

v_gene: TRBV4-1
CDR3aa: CASSPVSGRITEAFF

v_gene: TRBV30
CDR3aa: CAWSVGGGAVNTEAFF

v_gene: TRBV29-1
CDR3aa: CSVVLQGWTGELFF

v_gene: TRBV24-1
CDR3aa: CATAGGRVGGELFF

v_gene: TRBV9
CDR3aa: CASSPRQGTLSGNTIYF

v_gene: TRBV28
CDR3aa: CASSPRGGQPQHF

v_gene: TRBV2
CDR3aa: CASSETSGRFLTGELFF

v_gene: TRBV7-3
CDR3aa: CASSLDRGEAFF

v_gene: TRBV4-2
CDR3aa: CASSQAATSGVNTGELFF